Following are 13 T cell receptor beta chains from one sample sequenced in a study of CD8+ T cells in alopecia areata. Following RNA extraction, reverse transcription yielded cDNA that acted as the sequencing template. The method was immunoSEQ multiplex PCR; TCRdb's version includes in-frame clones alone and lacks a portion of them. The sample lists some 210,000 clones; around 66% were seen once. Treatment indicated: oral pan-JAK inhibitor, 5-10 mg twice daily. The material sequenced was CD4+ T cells sorted from blood, taken at approximately week 42, from a patient treated with tofacitinib. These receptors originate from a human donor with alopecia areata.

The chain is built from TRBV29-1 and TRBJ1-2, with 12 bases that match TRBD1. The CDR3 has 13 residues. Germline V lookup: CDR1 SQVTM, CDR2 ANQGSEA. V dropped 7 bases and J dropped 4; count of bases not matched to a gene: 4. The CDR3 nucleotides are TGCAGCGCCCGGGACAGGGGGCTCTATGGCTACACCTTC. Translated, it gives CSARDRGLYGYTF.

This clone appeared once. The same CDR3 arises from other DNA sequences in this sample as well. The V call is TRBV29-1, the J call TRBJ2-7; 9 positions match TRBD2. CDR1 and CDR2 (germline): SQVTM, ANQGSEA. V dropped 6 bases and J dropped 4; count of bases not matched to a gene: 7. CDR3 length: 13 residues. CDR3 amino acids: CSVGAGGEYEQYF. The DNA of the CDR3 is TGCAGCGTGGGGGCGGGGGGGGAGTACGAGCAGTACTTC.

This clone was detected only once. V and J are TRBV18 and TRBJ1-1; the match to TRBD1 covers 10 bases. V was pared by 5 bases and J by 3 bases, with 6 bases of the junction left unmatched. The germline V gene has CDR1 KGHSH and CDR2 LQKENI. The CDR3 length is 15 residues. The CDR3 loop is CASSSWDRGDTEAFF. The CDR3 DNA reads as TGTGCCAGCTCATCATGGGACAGGGGAGACACTGAAGCTTTCTTT.

V is TRBV29-1 and J is TRBJ1-1; D unclear. The CDR3 has 11 residues. Germline-derived CDR1 and CDR2 are SQVTM and ANQGSEA. V was clipped by 5 bases and J by 1 base, with 5 bases between them. CDR3 sequence: CSVIRNTEAFF. Written as DNA, the CDR3 is TGCAGCGTTATAAGGAACACTGAAGCTTTCTTT.

This rearrangement joins TRBV20-1 to TRBJ2-1; D is uncertain. This CDR3 has 11 residues. V was cut by 6 bases and J by 8 bases, with 11 bases left in between. Germline-derived CDR1 and CDR2 are DFQATT and SNEGSKA (reference sequence). CDR3 loop: CSATIGDEQFF. For the CDR3, the DNA is TGCAGTGCCACCATTGGGGATGAGCAGTTCTTC.

The chain joins TRBV6-5 to TRBJ1-2; D might be TRBD1 (6 bases). Deletions cut 6 bases from V and 2 bases from J, with 16 bases between. The CDR3 extends over 15 amino acids. CDR1 and CDR2 from the germline V gene are MNHEY and SVGAGI. DNA of the CDR3: TGTGCCAGCAGAGGGGGAGGAGGGAACAACTATGGCTACACCTTC. Encoded protein: CASRGGGGNNYGYTF.

The genes are TRBV25-1 and TRBJ1-1; TRBD1 matches at 7 bases. Trimming cost V 11 bases and J 1 base; bases outside gene matches: 7. The CDR3 totals 13 residues. CDR1 and CDR2 (germline): MGHDK, SYGVNS. CDR3 residues: CASGGTQNTEAFF. In DNA form, the CDR3 reads TGTGCCTCAGGGGGGACACAGAACACTGAAGCTTTCTTT.

This clone was detected a few times. The chain uses TRBV29-1 and TRBJ2-3; D is possibly TRBD2 (5 bases). The CDR3 totals 14 residues. Trimming stripped 3 bases from V and 4 bases from J, with 14 bases between. Germline CDR1 reads SQVTM; CDR2 reads ANQGSEA. CDR3 coding DNA: TGCAGCGTTGACAAAGAGGGAAGTGCAGATACGCAGTATTTT. Residues: CSVDKEGSADTQYF.

DNA for the CDR3: TGTGCCAGTACCCGGACTAGCGGGAATGAGCAGTTCTTC. Its protein product is CASTRTSGNEQFF. The rearrangement uses TRBV19 and TRBJ2-1; 11 bases align to TRBD2. Germline loops: CDR1 LNHDA, CDR2 SQIVND (reference sequence). This CDR3 is 13 amino acids long. With V trimmed by 7 bases and J by 7 bases, 3 bases remained unmatched.

The CDR3 coding sequence is TGTGCCACCAGCAACAGGGACCACGAGCAGTACTTC. Translating it yields CATSNRDHEQYF. The rearrangement uses TRBV15 and TRBJ2-7; TRBD1 might be the D (6 bases). This CDR3 spans 12 amino acids. Germline V gene sequence: CDR1 LNHNV, CDR2 YYDKDF (reference sequence). V lost 4 bases and J 5 bases, leaving 9 bases between the germline ends.

This chain connects TRBV4-1 to TRBJ1-4, with 9 nucleotides matching TRBD1. J gave up 6 bases and V 2 bases, and 1 base lay outside the gene matches. This CDR3 is built from 14 residues. Germline CDR1 and CDR2: MGHRA and YSYEKL. The CDR3 protein is CASSQRQGDEKLFF. CDR3 nucleotide sequence: TGCGCCAGCAGCCAAAGACAGGGGGATGAAAAACTGTTTTTT.

The V call is TRBV5-1, the J call TRBJ1-2; D unresolved. This CDR3 comprises 14 residues. Germline CDR1 and CDR2: SGHRS and YFSETQ. V lost 0 bases and J 3 bases, leaving 9 bases between the germline ends. The CDR3 nucleotides read TGCGCCAGCAGCTTGGATGGTGGGGACTATGGCTACACCTTC. Translation gives CASSLDGGDYGYTF.

J is TRBJ2-3 and V is TRBV9, with no clear D. This CDR3 has 14 residues. CDR1 and CDR2 from the germline V gene are SGDLS and YYNGEE. Trimming removed 6 bases at V and 0 bases at J, with 11 bases between. The CDR3 is CASTSGPSTDTQYF. CDR3 nucleotide sequence: TGTGCCAGCACGTCTGGTCCTAGCACAGATACGCAGTATTTT.